This T cell receptor beta chain was retrieved from a study of tumor-infiltrating lymphocytes in primary liver carcinoma (dated by TCRdb to about 2017). Regarding the complete study: Between November 2015 and early 2016, five patients in China with histopathologically diagnosed primary liver carcinoma had their tumors surgically resected. Hepatocellular carcinoma (four) or combined HCC and intrahepatic cholangiocarcinoma (one) was present in the five patients, who were three men and two women aged 30 to 69 years. The tumors of the five patients were staged as T1-T3 N0M0, with maximum diameters ranging from about 4 to 11 cm. Each sample produced roughly 3.65 to 7.13 million productive TCRbeta reads, and read depth showed no significant difference between tissue types. TCRbeta repertoire sequencing, expression microarrays and whole-exome sequencing were combined in the study across five regions of each liver tumor, with adjacent normal tissue and blood also included. A total of approximately 35 specimens from 5 patients underwent TCRbeta repertoire sequencing, comprising 25 tumor regions, 5 adjacent noncancerous liver tissues and 5 peripheral blood samples. Reproducibility between technical replicate repertoires was high, with correlation coefficients above 0.95 and mean shared-clone rates approximately 0.88.

Blood RNA was extracted from unsorted whole blood using TRIzol reagent, and germline DNA was obtained with the DNeasy Blood & Tissue kit. At the time of sampling, the patients were treatment-naive and had chronic HBV infection. Before surgery, approximately 3.7 milliliters of peripheral blood were drawn into K2EDTA tubes. Broad study findings and their caveats: Because sequencing covered only the TCR beta chain and unpaired alpha chains were not captured, true repertoire diversity is likely underestimated. A significantly larger repertoire fraction was made up by the top 250 clones in tumors than in blood (p = 0.039). The study included only four or five patients, and the authors note findings should be validated in a larger study. Since the samples were bulk and unsorted, there was no way to compare CD4+ and CD8+ T cell repertoires. Repertoire overlap was higher between tumor regions (mean about 35%) than tumor-adjacent (approximately 17%) or tumor-blood (approximately 14%) pairs, consistent with antigen-driven expansion.

A constant-region primer and ProtoScript II reverse transcriptase were used to reverse-transcribe TCRbeta-specific cDNA from approximately 550 ng total RNA. TCRbeta libraries were built with three nested multiplex PCR rounds, a slightly modified ARM-PCR procedure. Each of the first two PCR rounds ran for about 10 cycles and used multiplex TRBV1-TRBV30 forward primers together with a Cbeta reverse primer. A final 25-cycle PCR with Deep VentR polymerase added sample barcodes and Illumina adapters. Before sequencing, amplicons between 200 and 500 bp were purified from gel using a QIAquick gel extraction kit. TCRbeta amplicons were sequenced on an Illumina HiSeq 2500 with 250-bp paired-end reads. The authors' analysis ran thus. Reads were quality-trimmed with Trimmomatic v0.33, and paired reads were merged with FLASH v1.2.11 to recover full CDR3 sequences. MiGEC v1.2.1b assigned V, D and J germline segments to the rearranged TCRbeta sequences. Clonotype statistics and Shannon-Wiener diversity indices were computed with VDJtools v1.0.0. To cut down on sampling bias, every analysis after diversity analysis relied on just the 250 most abundant clonotypes from each sample. TCRdb reprocessed the public reads (quality trimming at Q25 with fastp, clone calling with MiXCR) and kept in-frame beta chains. Rows with one shared CDR3 protein collapse into an entry with the most common genes and DNA. The V and J calls shown here were made by TCRdb, not taken from the authors' results. The sample table contains about 300,000 distinct CDR3 sequences; only one count was recorded for about 62% of them. The ten largest make up roughly 10% of the sample.

With regard to this clonotype: There is no known antigen for this receptor. A junction boundary mismatches the germline segment, possibly from a read error.

Per the germline V gene (reference sequence), SGHAT is the CDR1 and FQDESV is the CDR2. The CDR3 contains 13 residues, cysteine and phenylalanine counted. CDR3 DNA is the only sequence kept; it has 39 bases, read in frame from the first base. The rearrangement combines TRBV11-1 with TRBJ2-7, and perhaps TRBD1 as D gene, on 6 matching bases. Material for sequencing was peripheral blood. The source of this sequence is a man aged 35 to 55 with primary liver carcinoma and hepatitis B virus infection. The DNA reads TGTACCAGCAGCGACAGGCGACTCCACGAGCAGTACTTC. The translation is CTSSDRRLHEQYF.